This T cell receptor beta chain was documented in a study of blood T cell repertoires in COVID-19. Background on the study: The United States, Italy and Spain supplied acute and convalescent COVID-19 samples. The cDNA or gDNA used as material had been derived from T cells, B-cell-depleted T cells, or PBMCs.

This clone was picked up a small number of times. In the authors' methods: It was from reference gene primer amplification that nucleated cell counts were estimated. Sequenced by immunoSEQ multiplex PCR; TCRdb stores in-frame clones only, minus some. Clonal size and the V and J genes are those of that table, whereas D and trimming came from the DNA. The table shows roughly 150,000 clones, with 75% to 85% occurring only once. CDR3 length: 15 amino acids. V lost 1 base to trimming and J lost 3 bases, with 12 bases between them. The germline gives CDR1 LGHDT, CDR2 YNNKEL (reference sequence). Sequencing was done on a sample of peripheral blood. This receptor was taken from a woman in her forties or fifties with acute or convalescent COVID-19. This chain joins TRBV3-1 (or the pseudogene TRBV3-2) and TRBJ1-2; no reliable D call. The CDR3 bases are TGTGCCAGCAGCCAAGGTGCCGCTTTAGACTATGGCTACACCTTC. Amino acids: CASSQGAALDYGYTF.